The 21 T cell receptor beta chains below were found in one sample sequenced in a study of cytomegalovirus exposure and HLA in healthy donors. Here immunoSEQ multiplex PCR was the method, and the copy in TCRdb shows in-frame clones only, minus some. This sample yields 250,000 to 300,000 clones, of which around 90% are seen a single time; 0.35% to 0.4% belongs to the top ten. Input material: PBMCs. Receptors were obtained from a woman aged 18-30 years in good health and CMV-seronegative.

V is TRBV27 and J is TRBJ1-5; 9 positions match TRBD1. The CDR3 is 17 amino acids. Germline assignment: CDR1 MNHEY and CDR2 SMNVEV (reference sequence). J was trimmed by 4 bases and V by 3 bases; bases with no gene match: 10. This CDR3 reads CASSFLQVDRGNQPQHF. CDR3 DNA: TGTGCCAGCAGTTTTCTCCAAGTGGACAGGGGAAATCAGCCCCAGCATTTT.

This chain joins TRBV15 and TRBJ1-2, with D unresolved. CDR1 is LNHNV and CDR2 is YYDKDF in the germline V gene (reference sequence). The CDR3 runs 15 residues. Trimming cost V 1 base and J 0 bases, with 9 bases left between them. CDR3 nucleotide sequence: TGTGCCACCAGCAGAGGCGGTCTTGCTAACTATGGCTACACCTTC. Amino acid sequence: CATSRGGLANYGYTF. The full variable domain, completed using reference TRBV15 and TRBJ1-2, is DAMVIQNPRYQVTQFGKPVTLSCSQTLNHNVMYWYQQKSSQAPKLLFHYYDKDFNNEADTPDNFQSRRPNTSFCFLDIRSPGLGDTAMYLCATSRGGLANYGYTFGSGTRLTVV.

The chain links TRBV5-6 to TRBJ1-1; D gene ambiguous. Per germline, CDR1 SGHDT and CDR2 YYEEEE. This CDR3 is built from 16 residues. The V gene lost 1 base and the J gene lost 3 bases, with 16 bases spanning the gap. CDR3 DNA: TGTGCCAGCAGCTTGTCCGTCGGCAGGTCCCACACTGAAGCTTTCTTT. Translated, it gives CASSLSVGRSHTEAFF.

V and J are TRBV7-2 and TRBJ2-3, with 7 bases that match TRBD2. V trimming: 2 bases; J trimming: 0 bases; junction bases outside the gene matches: 8. This CDR3 region has 17 residues. Germline CDR1 and CDR2: SGHTA and FQGNSA. The CDR3 spells CASSLYLSGASTDTQYF. CDR3 coding DNA: TGTGCCAGCAGCTTATACTTGAGCGGGGCGAGCACAGATACGCAGTATTTT.

The genes are TRBV2 and TRBJ1-4; D remains ambiguous. The CDR3 is 15 amino acids. The germline V gene encodes CDR1 SNHLY and CDR2 FYNNEI. V dropped 5 bases and J dropped 8 bases, with 18 bases sitting between them. The CDR3 region is CASSTEVGFDEKLFF. The DNA of the CDR3 is TGTGCCAGCAGTACCGAGGTTGGGTTCGACGAAAAACTGTTTTTT. Variable domain in full (rest from reference TRBV2 and TRBJ1-4): EPEVTQTPSHQVTQMGQEVILRCVPISNHLYFYWYRQILGQKVEFLVSFYNNEISEKSEIFDDQFSVERPDGSNFTLKIRSTKLEDSAMYFCASSTEVGFDEKLFFGSGTQLSVL.

This clone came up once. The rearrangement joins TRBV4-3 to TRBJ1-4, with 9 positions matching TRBD1. Germline lookup yields CDR1 LGHNA and CDR2 YSLEER. This CDR3 region has 15 residues. The junction had 8 bases not matched to a gene; V was cut back by 4 bases and J by 8 bases. The chain's CDR3 is CASSLRQGEREKLFF. CDR3 DNA sequence: TGCGCCAGCAGCCTCCGACAGGGGGAGCGGGAAAAACTGTTTTTT.

The gene calls are TRBV28 and TRBJ2-7; TRBD2 matches 7 bases. Germline values: CDR1 MDHEN, CDR2 SYDVKM. The CDR3 loop spans 15 amino acids. V was pared by 2 bases and J by 3 bases, with 7 bases of the junction left unmatched. CDR3 DNA sequence: TGTGCCAGCAGTTTACTGAACCGGGACTACTACGAGCAGTACTTC. Protein sequence: CASSLLNRDYYEQYF.

The gene calls are TRBV5-8 and TRBJ2-1, with D perhaps TRBD2 (5 bases). CDR1 and CDR2 (germline): SGHTS, YDEGEE. Between the trimmed V and J ends, which lost 0 bases and 9 bases, there was a span of 10 bases. The CDR3 extends over 13 amino acids. The CDR3 DNA follows: TGTGCCAGCAGCTTGGGTGGGGAGACTGAGCAGTTCTTC. Its translation: CASSLGGETEQFF.

The genes are TRBV27 and TRBJ2-7; 13 nucleotides agree with TRBD2. Losses at the gene ends were 8 bases for V and 3 bases for J; bases not matched to a gene: 7. CDR3 length: 15 residues. Germline V lookup: CDR1 MNHEY, CDR2 SMNVEV (reference sequence). CDR3: CASGTSGDGFYEQYF. The CDR3 region has the DNA TGTGCCAGCGGGACTAGCGGGGACGGCTTCTACGAGCAGTACTTC.

The chain couples TRBV28 to TRBJ1-1; 12 nucleotides align to TRBD1. The CDR3 has 17 residues. Per germline, CDR1 MDHEN and CDR2 SYDVKM. Trimming took 1 base from V and 0 from J; bases not matched to a gene: 3. The CDR3 here is CASSLYGTGGLNTEAFF. The CDR3 DNA reads TGTGCCAGCAGTTTATATGGGACAGGGGGCTTGAACACTGAAGCTTTCTTT.

This clone was counted a single time. The chain joins TRBV7-6 to TRBJ1-4; 8 nucleotides match TRBD1. The trim removed 0 bases at V and 10 bases at J, leaving 10 bases unmatched. The length of the CDR3 is 16 residues. Germline CDR1 is SGHVS and CDR2 is FNYEAQ. CDR3 sequence: CASSLALTGDFGKLFF. The CDR3 DNA follows: TGTGCCAGCAGCTTAGCGTTGACAGGGGATTTCGGAAAACTGTTTTTT.

The V gene is TRBV5-1, the J gene TRBJ1-4; D call uncertain. The CDR3 runs 15 residues. Germline-derived CDR1 and CDR2 are SGHRS and YFSETQ. Between the trimmed V and J ends, which lost 0 bases and 2 bases, there was a span of 8 bases. The CDR3: CASSLAGPTNEKLFF. CDR3 sequence (DNA): TGCGCCAGCAGCTTGGCCGGTCCGACTAATGAAAAACTGTTTTTT.

The chain employs TRBV19 and TRBJ1-5; maybe TRBD1 (5 bases). Germline CDR1 LNHDA, CDR2 SQIVND (reference sequence). With 6 bases removed from V and 1 base from J, the gap between germline ends came to 16 bases. This CDR3 region has 16 residues. Here the CDR3 DNA reads TGTGCCAGTAGCGAAAAGCCGGGGGGGAGCAATCAGCCCCAGCATTTT. Protein product: CASSEKPGGSNQPQHF.

The chain has TRBV2 and TRBJ2-7, with 8 bases aligning to TRBD1. Germline loops: CDR1 SNHLY, CDR2 FYNNEI. V was pared by 6 bases and J by 2 bases, with 6 bases of the junction left unmatched. CDR3 length: 14 residues. The CDR3 bases are TGTGCCAGCAGGACCGGGACAGGTACCTACGAGCAGTACTTC. Translation: CASRTGTGTYEQYF.

The chain carries TRBV5-4 and TRBJ1-2; TRBD1 is a possible D gene (5 bases). Germline V lookup: CDR1 SGHNT, CDR2 YYREEE (reference sequence). The V gene lost 3 bases and the J gene lost 8 bases, with 17 bases spanning the gap. This CDR3 comprises 14 residues. CDR3 residues: CASSSYQGAKGYTF. CDR3 coding DNA: TGTGCCAGCAGCTCCTATCAGGGCGCGAAGGGCTACACCTTC.

The chain recombines TRBV18 with TRBJ1-5; D may be TRBD1 (5 bases). The CDR3 length is 17 residues. CDR1 is KGHSH, CDR2 LQKENI, per germline. Trimming removed 3 bases at V and 2 bases at J, with 17 bases between. The chain's CDR3 is CASSPGETGVGNQPQHF. The CDR3 DNA sequence: TGTGCCAGCTCACCGGGTGAAACAGGCGTCGGCAATCAGCCCCAGCATTTT. Drawing the rest from reference TRBV18 and TRBJ1-5, the complete variable domain is NAGVMQNPRHLVRRRGQEARLRCSPMKGHSHVYWYRQLPEEGLKFMVYLQKENIIDESGMPKERFSAEFPKEGPSILRIQQVVRGDSAAYFCASSPGETGVGNQPQHFGDGTRLSIL.

Of note for this clone: Sequence at one end of the junction differs from germline and may be a read error. J is TRBJ1-2 and V is TRBV27; TRBD1 matches at 11 bases. The CDR3 has 15 amino acids. CDR1 is MNHEY, CDR2 SMNVEV, per germline (reference sequence). CDR3 residues: CASSATGQGAHLLGF. CDR3 sequence (DNA): TGTGCCAGCAGTGCCACCGGACAGGGGGCGCATTTATTGGGCTTC.

For the CDR3, the DNA is TGTGCCACCAACTATAACTATGGCTACACCTTC. Its translation is CATNYNYGYTF. The rearrangement joins TRBV10-3 to TRBJ1-2, with D uncertain. CDR1 and CDR2 (germline): ENHRY, SYGVKD. This CDR3 has 11 residues. Trimming cost V 10 bases and J 1 base, with 7 bases left between them.

This clone showed up just a few times. This chain links TRBV11-2 with TRBJ2-7; 10 bases agree with TRBD1. J lost 4 bases, V lost 5 bases, and 5 bases had no gene match. The CDR3 length is 14 residues. The germline gives CDR1 SGHAT, CDR2 FQNNGV. DNA for the CDR3: TGTGCCAGCAGCCCGCCGGGACAGGGGTACGAGCAGTACTTC. It is translated as CASSPPGQGYEQYF. Based on the CDR3 plus reference TRBV11-2 and TRBJ2-7, the full variable domain is EAGVAQSPRYKIIEKRQSVAFWCNPISGHATLYWYQQILGQGPKLLIQFQNNGVVDDSQLPKDRFSAERLKGVDSTLKIQPAKLEDSAVYLCASSPPGQGYEQYFGPGTRLTVT.

The chain couples TRBV11-3 to TRBJ2-2, with 7 bases identical to TRBD2. Per germline, CDR1 SGHNT and CDR2 YENEEA. V lost 4 bases and J lost 1; bases outside the gene matches: 3. CDR3 length: 15 residues. DNA of the CDR3: TGTGCCAGCAGCTCGGGCGGGGGGAACACCGGGGAGCTGTTTTTT. Protein: CASSSGGGNTGELFF.

This chain uses TRBV9 with TRBJ1-2; 7 bases line up with TRBD1. Looked up from germline, CDR1 is SGDLS and CDR2 is YYNGEE. The CDR3 consists of 15 residues. Trimming removed 5 bases from V and 1 base from J; junction bases left unmatched: 8. The CDR3 spells CASRMGTELNYGYTF. The CDR3 DNA is TGTGCCAGCAGGATGGGGACAGAACTTAACTATGGCTACACCTTC.